These 23 T cell receptor beta chains share one sample of origin, sequenced in a study of T cell clusters in autoimmune cytopenias. TRB amplification used roughly 250 ng of peripheral blood genomic DNA. TRB rearrangements were amplified by touch-down multiplex PCR with mixed TRB-A/B primers. TCRdb reprocessed the multiplex PCR reads; each CDR3 protein has one entry and no DNA is given. The sample has 6,800 or so distinct CDR3 sequences; the top ten hold around a tenth. These data were also filed under a second study, of T cell repertoires in aging, cancer and after chemotherapy.

Sequencing input: peripheral blood. The source of these receptors is a human donor in good health.

This clonotype is called medium-sized based on its frequency. CDR3 sequence reads: CAWSAGDNSPLHF. This sequence joins TRBV30 and TRBJ1-6. Per the germline V gene, CDR1 is GTSNPN and CDR2 is SVGIG (reference sequence). CDR3 size: 13 residues.

By frequency, this clonotype is medium-sized. The CDR3: CASSLRTGGETQYF. The chain has TRBV11-1 and TRBJ2-5; TCRdb returns TRBD1, unconfirmable since there is no DNA. The CDR3 runs 14 residues. Germline CDR1 is SGHAT and CDR2 is FQDESV (reference sequence).

V usage is TRBV6-1 and J usage is TRBJ2-1; TCRdb outputs TRBD2, but without DNA this stays unchecked. Germline lookup yields CDR1 MNHNS and CDR2 SASEGT. This CDR3 has 14 amino acids. The CDR3 sequence is CASSPAGGPNEQFF.

The chain couples TRBV7-3 to TRBJ1-2; the TRBD1 assignment by TCRdb is unverifiable without DNA. The CDR3 length is 11 residues. Germline CDR1 and CDR2: SGHTA and FQGTGA. The CDR3 sequence is CASSMGRGYTF.

This clonotype counts as medium-sized (0.01 to 0.1%) by frequency. This sequence joins TRBV12-3 or TRBV12-4 and TRBJ1-3. The CDR3 length is 15 residues. The CDR3 sequence is CASSFPLYAGNTIYF.

This clonotype is deemed medium-sized by its frequency. This chain joins TRBV5-6 and TRBJ2-3. In germline, CDR1 is SGHDT, CDR2 YYEEEE. The CDR3 spans 13 residues. The CDR3 spells CASSLQSTDTQYF. The complete variable domain, with remaining parts taken from reference TRBV5-6 and TRBJ2-3, reads DAGVTQSPTHLIKTRGQQVTLRCSPKSGHDTVSWYQQALGQGPQFIFQYYEEEERQRGNFPDRFSGHQFPNYSSELNVNALLLGDSALYLCASSLQSTDTQYFGPGTRLTVL.

This rearrangement joins TRBV5-4 to TRBJ1-6. This CDR3 region has 15 residues. Germline lookup yields CDR1 SGHNT and CDR2 YYREEE (reference sequence). The CDR3 spells CASSSQGRPNSPLHF.

CDR3 region: CASSWSRGNTEAFF. This chain connects TRBV27 to TRBJ1-1; the TRBD1 assignment by TCRdb is unverifiable without DNA. Looked up from germline, CDR1 is MNHEY and CDR2 is SMNVEV (reference sequence). The CDR3 contains 14 residues.

This clonotype is classed as medium-sized by frequency. The chain joins TRBV11-1 to TRBJ2-3; TCRdb's D gene call, TRBD1, goes unchecked for lack of DNA. The CDR3 loop spans 17 amino acids. CDR1 and CDR2 from the germline V gene are SGHAT and FQDESV (reference sequence). CDR3 amino acids: CASSQGVLGREVDTQYF.

V usage is TRBV18 and J usage is TRBJ2-1. The CDR3 sequence is 15 residues long. In germline, CDR1 is KGHSH, CDR2 LQKENI. CDR3 region: CASSPTGLSYNEQFF.

The chain is built from TRBV18 and TRBJ1-4; the TCRdb D gene call, TRBD1, has no DNA to confirm it. This CDR3 is 14 amino acids long. Germline CDR1 and CDR2: KGHSH and LQKENI. CDR3 amino acids: CASSSGGAGEKLFF. Looking up the rest from reference TRBV18 and TRBJ1-4 gives the full variable domain: NAGVMQNPRHLVRRRGQEARLRCSPMKGHSHVYWYRQLPEEGLKFMVYLQKENIIDESGMPKERFSAEFPKEGPSILRIQQVVRGDSAAYFCASSSGGAGEKLFFGSGTQLSVL.

This clonotype counts as medium-sized (0.01 to 0.1%) by frequency. The chain is built from TRBV13 and TRBJ2-1. The germline gives CDR1 PRHDT, CDR2 FYEKMQ (reference sequence). The CDR3 loop spans 15 amino acids. The chain's CDR3 is CASRKLRDFYNEQFF.

The chain couples TRBV5-6 to TRBJ2-1; the TRBD2 assignment by TCRdb is unverifiable without DNA. The CDR3 consists of 15 residues. CDR1 SGHDT and CDR2 YYEEEE come from the germline V gene. The CDR3 region is CASTRDFSNYNEQFF.

This clonotype counts as medium-sized by frequency. V gene TRBV5-4 combines with J gene TRBJ2-5. Looked up from germline, CDR1 is SGHNT and CDR2 is YYREEE (reference sequence). This CDR3 spans 13 amino acids. The chain's CDR3 is CASSPAPSETQYF. The whole variable domain, filled in from reference TRBV5-4 and TRBJ2-5, reads ETGVTQSPTHLIKTRGQQVTLRCSSQSGHNTVSWYQQALGQGPQFIFQYYREEENGRGNFPPRFSGLQFPNYSSELNVNALELDDSALYLCASSPAPSETQYFGPGTRLLVL.

Considering frequency, this clonotype is medium-sized. The chain recombines TRBV5-6 with TRBJ2-7; there is no DNA to check the TCRdb D call of TRBD2. The germline CDR1 and CDR2 sequences are SGHDT and YYEEEE. The CDR3 length is 14 residues. CDR3 amino acids: CASSPGFGSYEQYF.

This clonotype is deemed medium-sized (0.01 to 0.1%) by its frequency. This chain connects TRBV6-5 to TRBJ2-3; TCRdb reports TRBD1, a call that lacks DNA to check it against. Germline loops: CDR1 MNHEY, CDR2 SVGAGI. This CDR3 has 14 residues. The CDR3 region is CASSLGARGDTQYF.

The chain employs TRBV12-3 or TRBV12-4 and TRBJ1-2. The CDR3 sequence is 17 residues long. The chain's CDR3 is CASSSYRGLNTNYGYTF.

This clonotype is called medium-sized based on its frequency. The rearrangement uses TRBV19 and TRBJ2-7; TCRdb reports TRBD1, a call that lacks DNA to check it against. The CDR3 runs 14 residues. Germline CDR1 reads LNHDA; CDR2 reads SQIVND (reference sequence). CDR3 loop: CASSAGQGTYEQYF.

V and J are TRBV19 and TRBJ1-1; TCRdb calls TRBD1, which cannot be checked without DNA. This CDR3 comprises 12 residues. Germline V CDR1 and CDR2: LNHDA, SQIVND (reference sequence). The CDR3 sequence is CASRGQNTEAFF.

This clonotype ranks as medium-sized in terms of frequency. The chain carries TRBV29-1 and TRBJ2-7; TCRdb's assignment of TRBD1 cannot be checked, as there is no DNA. The CDR3 extends over 14 amino acids. Per the germline V gene, CDR1 is SQVTM and CDR2 is ANQGSEA. This chain's CDR3 is CSVEGSGGRVEQYF.

This rearrangement joins TRBV5-6 to TRBJ2-7; the TCRdb D gene call, TRBD1, has no DNA to confirm it. Germline assignment: CDR1 SGHDT and CDR2 YYEEEE. The CDR3 totals 13 residues. CDR3 residues: CASSYRQGHEQYF. Looking up the rest from reference TRBV5-6 and TRBJ2-7 gives the full variable domain: DAGVTQSPTHLIKTRGQQVTLRCSPKSGHDTVSWYQQALGQGPQFIFQYYEEEERQRGNFPDRFSGHQFPNYSSELNVNALLLGDSALYLCASSYRQGHEQYFGPGTRLTVT.

V usage is TRBV6-1 and J usage is TRBJ1-3. The CDR3 spans 15 residues. Per germline, CDR1 MNHNS and CDR2 SASEGT. CDR3 protein: CASSELLTTGNTIYF.

The CDR3 protein is CASSIGLAGTYEQYF. The chain couples TRBV19 to TRBJ2-7; TCRdb picks TRBD2, but there is no DNA to check that call. Germline CDR1 LNHDA, CDR2 SQIVND (reference sequence). The CDR3 is 15 amino acids.